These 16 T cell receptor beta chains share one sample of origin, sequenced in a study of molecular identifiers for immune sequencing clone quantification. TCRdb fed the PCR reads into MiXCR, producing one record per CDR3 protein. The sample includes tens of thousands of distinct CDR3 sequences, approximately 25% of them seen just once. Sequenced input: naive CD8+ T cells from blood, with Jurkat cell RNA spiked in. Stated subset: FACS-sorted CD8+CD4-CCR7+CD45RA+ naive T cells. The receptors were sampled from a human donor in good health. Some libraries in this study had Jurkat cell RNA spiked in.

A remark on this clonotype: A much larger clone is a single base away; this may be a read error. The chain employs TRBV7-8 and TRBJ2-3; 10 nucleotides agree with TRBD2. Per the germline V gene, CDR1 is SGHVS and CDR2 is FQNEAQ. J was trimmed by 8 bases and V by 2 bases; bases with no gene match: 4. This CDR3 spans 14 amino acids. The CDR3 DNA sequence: TGTGCCAGCAGCTTAAGCGGGGGGGCGAGTACGCAGTATTTT. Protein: CASSLSGGASTQYF.

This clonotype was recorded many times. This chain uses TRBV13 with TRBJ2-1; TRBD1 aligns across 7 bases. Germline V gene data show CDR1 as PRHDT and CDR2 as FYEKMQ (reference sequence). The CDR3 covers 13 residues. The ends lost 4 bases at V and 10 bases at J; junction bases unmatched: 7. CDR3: CASSSLQGLEQFF. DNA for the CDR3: TGTGCCAGCAGCTCCCTACAGGGGTTGGAGCAGTTCTTC.

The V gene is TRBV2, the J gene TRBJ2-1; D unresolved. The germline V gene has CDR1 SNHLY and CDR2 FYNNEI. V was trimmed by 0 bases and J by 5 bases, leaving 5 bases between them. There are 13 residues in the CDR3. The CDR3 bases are TGTGCCAGCAGTGAAGCGGCGGACAATGAGCAGTTCTTC. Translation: CASSEAADNEQFF.

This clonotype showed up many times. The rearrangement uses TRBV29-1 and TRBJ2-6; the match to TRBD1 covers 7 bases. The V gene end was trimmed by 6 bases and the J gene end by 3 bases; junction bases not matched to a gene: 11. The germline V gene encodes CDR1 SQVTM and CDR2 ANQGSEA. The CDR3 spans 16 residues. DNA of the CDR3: TGCAGCGTCGTTGACCCGGGACAGCTTGGGGCCAACGTCCTGACTTTC. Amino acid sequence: CSVVDPGQLGANVLTF.

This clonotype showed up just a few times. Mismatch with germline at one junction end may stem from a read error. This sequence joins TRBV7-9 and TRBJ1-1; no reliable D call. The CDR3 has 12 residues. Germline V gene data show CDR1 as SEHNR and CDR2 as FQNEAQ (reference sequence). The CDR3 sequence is CASSPPRPEASF. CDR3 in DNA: TGTGCCAGCAGCCCCCCCCGCCCTGAAGCTTCCTTT.

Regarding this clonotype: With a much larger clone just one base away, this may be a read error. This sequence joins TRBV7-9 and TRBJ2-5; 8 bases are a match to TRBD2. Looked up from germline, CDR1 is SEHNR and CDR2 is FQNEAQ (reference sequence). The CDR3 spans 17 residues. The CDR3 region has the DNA TGTGCCAGCAGCTCAGAGTTGGGACTAGATATTTCAGAGACCCGGTACTTC. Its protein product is CASSSELGLDISETRYF.

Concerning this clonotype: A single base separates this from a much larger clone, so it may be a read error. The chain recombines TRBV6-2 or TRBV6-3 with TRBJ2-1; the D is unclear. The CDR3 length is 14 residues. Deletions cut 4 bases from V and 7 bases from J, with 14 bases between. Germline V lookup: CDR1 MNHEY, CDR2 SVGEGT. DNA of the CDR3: TGTGCCAGCAGTTGCCTCGTAATAGGAAATGAGCAGTTCTTC. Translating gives CASSCLVIGNEQFF.

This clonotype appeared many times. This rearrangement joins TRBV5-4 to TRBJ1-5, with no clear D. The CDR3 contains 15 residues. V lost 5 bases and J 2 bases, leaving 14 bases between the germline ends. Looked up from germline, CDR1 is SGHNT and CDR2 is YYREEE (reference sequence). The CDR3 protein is CASSSGEGGNQPQHF. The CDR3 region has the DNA TGTGCCAGCAGTTCCGGGGAAGGTGGCAATCAGCCCCAGCATTTT.

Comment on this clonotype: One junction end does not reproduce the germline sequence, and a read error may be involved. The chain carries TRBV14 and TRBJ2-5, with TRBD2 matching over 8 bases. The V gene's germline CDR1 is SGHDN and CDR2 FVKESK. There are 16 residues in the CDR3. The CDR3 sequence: CASSHVSGAPTEPQYF. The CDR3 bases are TGTGCCAGCAGCCATGTTAGCGGGGCCCCTACAGAGCCCCAGTACTTC.

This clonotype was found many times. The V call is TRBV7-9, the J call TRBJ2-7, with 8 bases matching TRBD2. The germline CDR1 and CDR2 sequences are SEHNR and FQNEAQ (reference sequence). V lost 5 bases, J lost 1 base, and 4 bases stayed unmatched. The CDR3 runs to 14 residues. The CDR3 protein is CASSPTSESYEQYF. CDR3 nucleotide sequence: TGTGCCAGCAGCCCGACTAGCGAGTCCTACGAGCAGTACTTC.

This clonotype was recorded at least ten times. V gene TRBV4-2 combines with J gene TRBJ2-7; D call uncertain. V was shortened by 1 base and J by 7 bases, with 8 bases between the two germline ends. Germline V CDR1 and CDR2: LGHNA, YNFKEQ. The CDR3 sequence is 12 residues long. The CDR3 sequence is CASSQGWGEQYF. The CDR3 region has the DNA TGTGCCAGCAGCCAAGGCTGGGGAGAGCAGTACTTC.

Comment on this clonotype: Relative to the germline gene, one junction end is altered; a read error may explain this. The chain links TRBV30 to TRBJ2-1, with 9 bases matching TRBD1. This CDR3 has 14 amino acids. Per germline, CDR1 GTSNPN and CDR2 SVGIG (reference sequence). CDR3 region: CASALGQGTNGQFF. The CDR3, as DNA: TGTGCCTCGGCTCTGGGACAGGGTACGAATGGGCAGTTCTTC.

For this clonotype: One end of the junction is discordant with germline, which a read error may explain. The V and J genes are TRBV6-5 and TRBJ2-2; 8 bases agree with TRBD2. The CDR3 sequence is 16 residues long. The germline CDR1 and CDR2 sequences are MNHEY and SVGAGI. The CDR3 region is CASSLLCGGNTGELFF. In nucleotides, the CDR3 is TGTGCCAGCAGTTTGTTGTGCGGGGGGAACACTGGGGAGCTGTTTTTT.

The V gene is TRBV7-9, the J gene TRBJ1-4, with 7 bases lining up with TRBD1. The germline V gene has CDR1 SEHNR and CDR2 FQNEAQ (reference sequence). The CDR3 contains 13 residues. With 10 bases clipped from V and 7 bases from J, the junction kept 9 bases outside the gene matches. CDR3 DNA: TGTGCCACCCGGACAGGCGTCGGTGAAAAACTGTTTTTT. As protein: CATRTGVGEKLFF.

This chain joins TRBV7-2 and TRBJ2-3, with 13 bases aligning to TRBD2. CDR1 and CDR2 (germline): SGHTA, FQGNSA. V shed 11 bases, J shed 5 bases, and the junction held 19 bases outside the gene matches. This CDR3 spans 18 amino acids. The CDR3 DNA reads TGTGCCCGCGGCCCGGCGCTAGGACTAGCGGGAGAAGTAGATACGCAGTATTTT. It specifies CARGPALGLAGEVDTQYF.

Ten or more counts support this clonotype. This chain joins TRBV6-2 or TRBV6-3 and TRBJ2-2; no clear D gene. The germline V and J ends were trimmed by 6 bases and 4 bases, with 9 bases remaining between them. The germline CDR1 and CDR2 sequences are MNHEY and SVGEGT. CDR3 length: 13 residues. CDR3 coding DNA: TGTGCCAGCAGGGACCCGCTCACCGGGGAGCTGTTTTTT. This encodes CASRDPLTGELFF.